In its sample, the clone carrying this T cell receptor beta chain was seen many times. Antigen unknown. Per the germline V gene, CDR1 is SGHAT and CDR2 is FQNNGV. V was clipped by 0 bases and J by 10 bases, with 9 bases between them. The CDR3 consists of 12 residues. These data come from a study of cytomegalovirus exposure and HLA in healthy donors. About the research overall: In a previous analysis, 100 million to 140 million unique TCR beta sequences were found from about 179 million T cells.

Study observations and caveats: Reportedly, TCR beta sequences accurately predicted HLA-A and HLA-B alleles in most subjects. Being productive about 90% or about 30% of the time was typical of most TCR beta V segments in an earlier analysis.

Amplification used 60 Vbeta primers and 13 Jbeta primers. The repertoire was sequenced with immunoSEQ multiplex PCR; TCRdb's copy has only in-frame clones and lacks some. This sample has under 200,000 clones, with 70% to 80% found just once. This chain uses TRBV11-2 with TRBJ1-1; D gene ambiguous. Specimen: PBMCs. The TCR comes from a man younger than 35 in good health and CMV-seropositive. CDR3 nucleotides: TGTGCCAGCAGCTTAGAGGGCGCTTCAGCTTTCTTT. Translated, it gives CASSLEGASAFF. Looking up the rest from reference TRBV11-2 and TRBJ1-1 gives the full variable domain: EAGVAQSPRYKIIEKRQSVAFWCNPISGHATLYWYQQILGQGPKLLIQFQNNGVVDDSQLPKDRFSAERLKGVDSTLKIQPAKLEDSAVYLCASSLEGASAFFGQGTRLTVV.